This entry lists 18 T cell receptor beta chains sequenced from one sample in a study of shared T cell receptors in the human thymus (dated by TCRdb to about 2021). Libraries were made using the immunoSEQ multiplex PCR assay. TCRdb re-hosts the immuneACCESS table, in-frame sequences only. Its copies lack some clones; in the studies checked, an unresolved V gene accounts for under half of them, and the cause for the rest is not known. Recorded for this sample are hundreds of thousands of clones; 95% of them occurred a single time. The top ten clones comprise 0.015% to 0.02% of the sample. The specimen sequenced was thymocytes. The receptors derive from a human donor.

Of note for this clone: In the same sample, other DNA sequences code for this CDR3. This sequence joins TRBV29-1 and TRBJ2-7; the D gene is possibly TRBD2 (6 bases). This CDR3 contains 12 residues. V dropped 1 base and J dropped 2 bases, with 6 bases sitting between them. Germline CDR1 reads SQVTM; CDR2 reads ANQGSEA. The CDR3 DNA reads TGCAGCGTTGAAGCGGGAGCCTACGAGCAGTACTTC. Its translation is CSVEAGAYEQYF.

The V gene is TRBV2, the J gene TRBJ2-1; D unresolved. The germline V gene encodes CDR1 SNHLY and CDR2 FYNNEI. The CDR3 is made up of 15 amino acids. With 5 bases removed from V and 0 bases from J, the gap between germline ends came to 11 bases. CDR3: CASSLPFPSYNEQFF. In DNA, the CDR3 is TGTGCCAGCAGTCTTCCTTTTCCCTCCTACAATGAGCAGTTCTTC.

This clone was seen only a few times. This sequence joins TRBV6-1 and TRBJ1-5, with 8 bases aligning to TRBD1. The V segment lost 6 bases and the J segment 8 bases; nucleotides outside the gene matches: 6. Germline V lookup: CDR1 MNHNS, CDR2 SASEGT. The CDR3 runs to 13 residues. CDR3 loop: CASRGQGEKPQHF. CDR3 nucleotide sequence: TGTGCCAGCAGAGGACAGGGAGAAAAGCCCCAGCATTTT.

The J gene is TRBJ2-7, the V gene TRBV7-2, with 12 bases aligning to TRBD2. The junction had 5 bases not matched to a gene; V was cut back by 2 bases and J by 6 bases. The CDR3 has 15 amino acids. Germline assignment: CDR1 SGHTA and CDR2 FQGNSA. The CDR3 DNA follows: TGTGCCAGCAGCTTAATCCCTAGCGGGAGGGCCGAGCAGTACTTC. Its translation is CASSLIPSGRAEQYF.

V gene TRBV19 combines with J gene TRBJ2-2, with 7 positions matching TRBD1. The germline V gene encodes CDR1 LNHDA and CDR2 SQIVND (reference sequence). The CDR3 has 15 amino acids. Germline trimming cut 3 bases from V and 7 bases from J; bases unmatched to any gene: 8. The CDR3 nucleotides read TGTGCCAGTAGTATGGCGGCAGGGGGTAACGGGGAGCTGTTTTTT. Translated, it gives CASSMAAGGNGELFF.

CDR3 nucleotide sequence: TGCGCCAGCAGTCGGACTAGCGGAGCCTACGAGCAGTACTTC. It translates to CASSRTSGAYEQYF. The chain employs TRBV5-1 and TRBJ2-5; 10 nucleotides align to TRBD2. The DNA matches TRBJ2-7 better at its end, which makes the J call doubtful. The V gene's germline CDR1 is SGHRS and CDR2 YFSETQ. The CDR3 loop spans 14 amino acids.

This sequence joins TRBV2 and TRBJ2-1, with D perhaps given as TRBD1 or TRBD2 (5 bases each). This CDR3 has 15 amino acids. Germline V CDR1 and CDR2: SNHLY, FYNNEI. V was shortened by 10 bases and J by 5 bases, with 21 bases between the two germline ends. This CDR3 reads CATTSVLRGHNEQFF. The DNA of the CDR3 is TGTGCCACCACTTCCGTTTTAAGGGGACACAATGAGCAGTTCTTC.

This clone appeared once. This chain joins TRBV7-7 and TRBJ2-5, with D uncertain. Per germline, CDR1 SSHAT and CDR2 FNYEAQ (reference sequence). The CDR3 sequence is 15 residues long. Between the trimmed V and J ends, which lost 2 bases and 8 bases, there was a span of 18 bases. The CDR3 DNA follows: TGTGCCAGCAGCTTAAATGGGTTGGGTCTAGGTACCCAGTACTTC. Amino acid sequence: CASSLNGLGLGTQYF.

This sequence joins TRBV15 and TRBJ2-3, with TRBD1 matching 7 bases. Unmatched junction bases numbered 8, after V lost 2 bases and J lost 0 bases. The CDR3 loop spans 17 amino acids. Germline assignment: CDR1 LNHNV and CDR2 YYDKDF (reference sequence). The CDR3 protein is CATSRPRQGPSTDTQYF. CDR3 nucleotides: TGTGCCACCAGCAGACCGAGACAGGGCCCTAGCACAGATACGCAGTATTTT.

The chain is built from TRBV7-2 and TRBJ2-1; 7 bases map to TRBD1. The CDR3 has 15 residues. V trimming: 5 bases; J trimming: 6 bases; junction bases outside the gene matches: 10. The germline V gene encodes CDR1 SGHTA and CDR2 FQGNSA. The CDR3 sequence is CASSPYDREPNEQFF. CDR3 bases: TGTGCCAGCAGCCCGTATGACAGGGAGCCCAATGAGCAGTTCTTC.

DNA of the CDR3: TGTGCCAGCAGTCCCCGGACAGGGGGGAACACTGAAGCTTTCTTT. Translating it yields CASSPRTGGNTEAFF. This chain uses TRBV27 with TRBJ1-1, with 10 bases identical to TRBD1. CDR3 length equals 15 residues. V trimming: 5 bases; J trimming: 1 base; junction bases outside the gene matches: 4. CDR1 and CDR2 (germline): MNHEY, SMNVEV (reference sequence).

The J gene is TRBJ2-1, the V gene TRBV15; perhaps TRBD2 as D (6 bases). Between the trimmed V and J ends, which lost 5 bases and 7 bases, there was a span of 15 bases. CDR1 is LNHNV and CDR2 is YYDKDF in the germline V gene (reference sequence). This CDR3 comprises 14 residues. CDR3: CATSGRDFPNEQFF. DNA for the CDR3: TGTGCCACCAGCGGCCGGGACTTCCCGAATGAGCAGTTCTTC.

CDR3 protein: CASSQFRTGGTEAFF. The CDR3 region has the DNA TGCGCCAGCAGCCAATTTCGCACGGGGGGGACTGAAGCTTTCTTT. This chain joins TRBV4-1 and TRBJ1-1; D possibly corresponds to TRBD1 (5 bases). From germline, CDR1 is MGHRA and CDR2 YSYEKL. V was clipped by 2 bases and J by 5 bases, with 15 bases between them. The CDR3 totals 15 residues.

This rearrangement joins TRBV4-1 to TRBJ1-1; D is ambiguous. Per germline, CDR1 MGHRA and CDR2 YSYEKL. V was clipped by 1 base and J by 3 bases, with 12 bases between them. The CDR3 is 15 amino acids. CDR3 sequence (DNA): TGCGCCAGCAGCCAAGTCCCAGGCGGTGACACTGAAGCTTTCTTT. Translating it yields CASSQVPGGDTEAFF.

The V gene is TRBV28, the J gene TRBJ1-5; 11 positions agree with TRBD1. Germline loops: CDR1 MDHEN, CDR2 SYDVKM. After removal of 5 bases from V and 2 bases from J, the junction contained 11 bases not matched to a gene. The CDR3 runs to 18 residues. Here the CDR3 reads CASSPGQGAEKGNQPQHF. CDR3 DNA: TGTGCCAGCAGTCCAGGACAGGGGGCCGAGAAGGGCAATCAGCCCCAGCATTTT.

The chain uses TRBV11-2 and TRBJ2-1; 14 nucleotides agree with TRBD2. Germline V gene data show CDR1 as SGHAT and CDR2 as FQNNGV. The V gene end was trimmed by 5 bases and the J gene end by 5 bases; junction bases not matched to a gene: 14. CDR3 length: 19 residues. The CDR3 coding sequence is TGTGCCAGCAGCCTGGGACTAGCGGGAGCGGGGCATCGTCACAATGAGCAGTTCTTC. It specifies CASSLGLAGAGHRHNEQFF.

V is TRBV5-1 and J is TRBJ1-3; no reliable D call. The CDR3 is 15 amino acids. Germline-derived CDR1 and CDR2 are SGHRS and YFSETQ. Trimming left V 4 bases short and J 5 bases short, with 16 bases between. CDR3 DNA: TGCGCCAGCAGCCCTGTGGATGGGTCTCGAAACACCATATATTTT. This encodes CASSPVDGSRNTIYF.

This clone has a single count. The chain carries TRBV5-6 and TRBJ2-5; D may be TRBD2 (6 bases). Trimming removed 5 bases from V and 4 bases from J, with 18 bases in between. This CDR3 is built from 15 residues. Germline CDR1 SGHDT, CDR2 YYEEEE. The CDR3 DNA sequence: TGTGCCAGCAGGGGAGGAACGGGAGCTCGAGAGACCCAGTACTTC. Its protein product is CASRGGTGARETQYF. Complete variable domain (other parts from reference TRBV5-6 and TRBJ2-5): DAGVTQSPTHLIKTRGQQVTLRCSPKSGHDTVSWYQQALGQGPQFIFQYYEEEERQRGNFPDRFSGHQFPNYSSELNVNALLLGDSALYLCASRGGTGARETQYFGPGTRLLVL.